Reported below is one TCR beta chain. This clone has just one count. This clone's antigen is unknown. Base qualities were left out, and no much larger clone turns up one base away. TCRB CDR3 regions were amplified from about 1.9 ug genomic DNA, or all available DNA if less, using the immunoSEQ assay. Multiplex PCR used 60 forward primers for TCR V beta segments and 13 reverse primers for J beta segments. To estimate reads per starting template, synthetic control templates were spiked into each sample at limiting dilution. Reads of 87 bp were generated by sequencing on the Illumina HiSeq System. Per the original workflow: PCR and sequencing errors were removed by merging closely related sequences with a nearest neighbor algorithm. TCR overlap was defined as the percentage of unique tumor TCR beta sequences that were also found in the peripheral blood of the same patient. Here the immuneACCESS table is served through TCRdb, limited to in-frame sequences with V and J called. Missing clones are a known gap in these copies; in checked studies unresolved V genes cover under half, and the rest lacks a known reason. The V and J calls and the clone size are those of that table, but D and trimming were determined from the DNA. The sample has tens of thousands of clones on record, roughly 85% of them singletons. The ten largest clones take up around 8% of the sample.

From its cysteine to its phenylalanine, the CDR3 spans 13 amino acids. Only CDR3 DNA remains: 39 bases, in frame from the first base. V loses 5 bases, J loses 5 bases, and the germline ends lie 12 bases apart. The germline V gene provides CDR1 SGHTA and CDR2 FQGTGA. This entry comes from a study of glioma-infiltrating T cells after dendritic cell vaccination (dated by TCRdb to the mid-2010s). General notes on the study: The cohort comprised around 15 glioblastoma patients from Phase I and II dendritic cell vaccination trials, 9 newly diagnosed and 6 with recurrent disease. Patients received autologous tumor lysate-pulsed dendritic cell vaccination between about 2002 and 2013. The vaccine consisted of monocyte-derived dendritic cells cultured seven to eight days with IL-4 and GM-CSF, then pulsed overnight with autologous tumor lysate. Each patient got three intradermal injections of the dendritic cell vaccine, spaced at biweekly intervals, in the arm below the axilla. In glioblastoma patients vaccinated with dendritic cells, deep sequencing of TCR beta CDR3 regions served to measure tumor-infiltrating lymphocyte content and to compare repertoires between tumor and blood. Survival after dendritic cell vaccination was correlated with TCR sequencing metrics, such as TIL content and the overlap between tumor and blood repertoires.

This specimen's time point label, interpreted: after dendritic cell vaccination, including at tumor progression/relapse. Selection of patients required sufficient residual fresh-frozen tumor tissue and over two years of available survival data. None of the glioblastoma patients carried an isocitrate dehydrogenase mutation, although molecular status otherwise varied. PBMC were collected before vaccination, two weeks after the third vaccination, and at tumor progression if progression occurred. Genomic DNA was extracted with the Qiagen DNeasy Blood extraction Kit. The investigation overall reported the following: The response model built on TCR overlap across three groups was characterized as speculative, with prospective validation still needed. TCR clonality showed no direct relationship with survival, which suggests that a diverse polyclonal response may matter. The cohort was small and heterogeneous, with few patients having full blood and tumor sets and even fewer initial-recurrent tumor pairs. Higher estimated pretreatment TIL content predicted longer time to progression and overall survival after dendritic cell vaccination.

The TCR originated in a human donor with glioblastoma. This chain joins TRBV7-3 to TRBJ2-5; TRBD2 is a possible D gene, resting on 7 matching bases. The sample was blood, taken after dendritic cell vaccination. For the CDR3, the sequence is CASSPGGPETQYF. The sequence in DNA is TGTGCCAGCAGCCCCGGGGGGCCGGAGACCCAGTACTTC. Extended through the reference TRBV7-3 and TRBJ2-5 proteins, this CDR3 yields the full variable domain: GAGVSQTPSNKVTEKGKYVELRCDPISGHTALYWYRQSLGQGPEFLIYFQGTGAADDSGLPNDRFFAVRPEGSVSTLKIQRTERGDSAVYLCASSPGGPETQYFGPGTRLLVL.